This T cell receptor (beta chain) came from a study of cytomegalovirus exposure and HLA in healthy donors. Whole-study results and caveats: A few chains tied to CMV proved CMV antigen-specific in vitro. Researchers catalogued approximately 160 TCR beta chains as cytomegalovirus-associated.

Details on this clone: The antigen is unknown.

The PCR ran on 60 Vbeta and 13 Jbeta primers. Repertoires were generated with immunoSEQ multiplex PCR, while TCRdb's copy carries only in-frame clones and drops some. Among fewer than 80,000 clones listed, roughly 73% were seen once. This CDR3 comprises 17 residues. From germline, CDR1 is MNHEY and CDR2 SMNVEV (reference sequence). V was trimmed by 8 bases and J by 0 bases, leaving 17 bases between them. V is TRBV27 and J is TRBJ2-6; D is perhaps TRBD1 (5 bases). Material for sequencing was PBMCs. The clonotype was recovered from a woman aged 35 to 49 in good health and CMV-seropositive. The chain's CDR3 is CASALWGSSSGANVLTF. Written as DNA, the CDR3 is TGTGCCAGCGCCCTATGGGGCTCGAGCTCTGGGGCCAACGTCCTGACTTTC.